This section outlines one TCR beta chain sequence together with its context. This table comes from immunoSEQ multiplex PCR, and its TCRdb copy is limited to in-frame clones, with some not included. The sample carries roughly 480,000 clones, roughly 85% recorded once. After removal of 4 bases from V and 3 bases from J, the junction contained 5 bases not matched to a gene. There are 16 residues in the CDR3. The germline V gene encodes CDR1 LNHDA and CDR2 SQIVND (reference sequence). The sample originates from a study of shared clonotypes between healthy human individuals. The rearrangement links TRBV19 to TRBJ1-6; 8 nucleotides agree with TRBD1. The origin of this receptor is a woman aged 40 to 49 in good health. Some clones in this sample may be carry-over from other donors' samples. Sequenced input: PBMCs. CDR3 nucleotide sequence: TGTGCCAGTAGTACCACAGGGGGGTACTATAATTCACCCCTCCACTTT. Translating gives CASSTTGGYYNSPLHF.